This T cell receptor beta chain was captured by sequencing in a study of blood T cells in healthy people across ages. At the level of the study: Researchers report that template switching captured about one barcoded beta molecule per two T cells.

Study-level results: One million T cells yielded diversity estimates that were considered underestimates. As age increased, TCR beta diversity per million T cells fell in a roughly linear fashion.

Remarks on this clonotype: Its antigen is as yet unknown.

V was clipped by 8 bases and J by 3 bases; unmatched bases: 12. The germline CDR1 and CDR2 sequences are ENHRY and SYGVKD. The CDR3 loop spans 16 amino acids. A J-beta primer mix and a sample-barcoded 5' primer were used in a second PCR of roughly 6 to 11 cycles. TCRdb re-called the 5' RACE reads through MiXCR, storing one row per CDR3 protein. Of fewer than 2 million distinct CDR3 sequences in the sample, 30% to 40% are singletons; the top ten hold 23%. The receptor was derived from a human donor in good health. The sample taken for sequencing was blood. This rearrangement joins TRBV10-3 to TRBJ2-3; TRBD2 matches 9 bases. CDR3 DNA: TGTGCCATCCGCGGGGAGGCGGGGGGGCCGACAGATACGCAGTATTTT. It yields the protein CAIRGEAGGPTDTQYF.